The present T cell receptor (beta chain) was sequenced within a study of T-cell reconstitution after alpha-beta-depleted transplantation in children. Germline CDR1 reads KGHSH; CDR2 reads LQKENI. The ends were cut back, 2 bases at V and 10 bases at J, with 9 bases in the middle. This CDR3 spans 12 amino acids. This clonotype was detected many times. Its antigen is unknown. General observations from the study: After transplant, high TCRbeta diversity at day 60 in some patients arose from surviving recipient T cells and thymic progenitors. Once a year had passed after transplant, T-cell counts and diversity came mostly from newly produced T cells. Reported findings indicate that, about two months after transplant, alpha-beta T cells came from several hundred expanded clones, which were derived from non-depleted graft cells.

Unique molecular identifiers were built into the TCRbeta library. TCRdb redid the calling of the PCR reads with MiXCR, one entry per CDR3 protein. Of fewer than 20,000 distinct CDR3 sequences detected, 4.5% to 5.5% appear once; the ten largest clones hold 6.9%. Sequences were derived from PBMCs, sampled before TCRalphabeta/CD19-depleted stem cell transplant. The chain carries TRBV18 and TRBJ2-1; tentative D call: TRBD2 (5 bases). The TCR was taken from a boy aged 5-17 years with acute lymphoblastic leukemia, due to receive a stem cell transplant. For the CDR3, the DNA is TGTGCCAGCTCACCATCGGGAAGAGAGCAGTTCTTC. It translates to CASSPSGREQFF.